This T cell receptor (beta chain) originates from a study of T cell repertoires in cytomegalovirus infection. Background on the study: Both a matching HLA type and CMV infection were indicated by public TCR beta signatures. Study-level points and caveats: Based on cumulative public TCR beta family frequency, carriers of CMV plus the relevant HLA were identified.

Germline V gene data show CDR1 as MNHEY and CDR2 as SVGEGT. CDR3 length equals 15 residues. V was clipped by 7 bases and J by 5 bases; unmatched bases: 8. This clonotype was counted at least ten times. Its antigen is as yet unknown. MiXCR was run by TCRdb on the reads, yielding one entry per CDR3 protein. The repertoire has about 310,000 distinct CDR3 sequences, under 20% of them found once; the top ten carry around 12%. The sample was PBMCs. The clonotype originates from a human donor in good health (CMV status not recorded). Some clones in this sample may be carry-over from other donors' samples. This chain connects TRBV6-2 or TRBV6-3 to TRBJ2-1; 10 bases fit TRBD1. DNA for the CDR3: TGTGCCAGCAAAATTTGGACAGGGGGAAACAATGAGCAGTTCTTC. It yields the protein CASKIWTGGNNEQFF.